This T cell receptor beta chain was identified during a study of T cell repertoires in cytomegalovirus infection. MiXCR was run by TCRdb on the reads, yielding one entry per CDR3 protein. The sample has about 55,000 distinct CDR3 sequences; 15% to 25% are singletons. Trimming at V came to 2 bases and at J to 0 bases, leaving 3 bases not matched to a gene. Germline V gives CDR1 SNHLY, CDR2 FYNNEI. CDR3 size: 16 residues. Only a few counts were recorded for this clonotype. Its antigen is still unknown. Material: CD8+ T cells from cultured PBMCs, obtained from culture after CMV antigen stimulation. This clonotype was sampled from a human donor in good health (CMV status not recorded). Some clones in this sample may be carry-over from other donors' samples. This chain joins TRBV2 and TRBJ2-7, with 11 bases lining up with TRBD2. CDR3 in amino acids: CASSERTSGFSYEQYF. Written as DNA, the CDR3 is TGTGCCAGCAGTGAAAGGACTAGCGGGTTCTCCTACGAGCAGTACTTC.